The 10 T cell receptor beta chains below were found in one sample sequenced in a study of T cells in narcolepsy. TCRdb's table, derived via immunoSEQ multiplex PCR, lists solely in-frame clones and lacks some. This repertoire shows 28,000 or so clones, about 89% found once; its top ten account for more than 0.95%. The sequenced material came from CD45RA- memory CD4+ T cells from PBMCs. Receptors originate from a human donor with narcolepsy.

The rearrangement links TRBV2 to TRBJ2-1; 7 nucleotides align to TRBD2. Trimming cost V 6 bases and J 4 bases; bases outside gene matches: 9. The germline gives CDR1 SNHLY, CDR2 FYNNEI. The CDR3 covers 15 residues. The CDR3 loop is CASRKGRDVYNEQFF. DNA of the CDR3: TGTGCCAGCAGGAAAGGGAGGGACGTTTACAATGAGCAGTTCTTC.

This rearrangement joins TRBV28 to TRBJ1-1; D gene uncertain. V lost 6 bases, J lost 0 bases, and 14 bases lay in between. Germline CDR1 is MDHEN and CDR2 is SYDVKM. The CDR3 is 15 residues long. The CDR3 reads CASSLAGSLNTEAFF. CDR3 coding DNA: TGTGCCAGCAGCTTAGCGGGCTCTTTGAACACTGAAGCTTTCTTT.

The chain recombines TRBV21-1 with TRBJ2-1; the DNA was not used to check the table's D call, TRBD2. TRBV21-1 is an annotated pseudogene. This CDR3 spans 15 amino acids. CDR3 in amino acids: CARGPTAGSYNEQFF. The CDR3 DNA reads as TGTGCCAGAGGACCGACAGCGGGCTCCTACAATGAGCAGTTCTTC.

The table lists this clone with a few counts. The chain is built from TRBV2 and TRBJ1-6; tentatively, D is TRBD1 (5 bases). The CDR3 has 14 residues. Per germline, CDR1 SNHLY and CDR2 FYNNEI. The V end was cut by 2 bases, the J end by 8 bases, with 10 bases between. The CDR3 coding sequence is TGTGCCAGCAGTGAACAGGGTGTTCATTCACCCCTCCACTTT. Translated: CASSEQGVHSPLHF.

V is TRBV28 and J is TRBJ2-7; D might be TRBD1 (5 bases). In germline, CDR1 is MDHEN, CDR2 SYDVKM. This CDR3 has 10 amino acids. Trimming took off 11 bases at V and 0 bases at J, with 5 bases between the two ends. In nucleotides, the CDR3 is TGTGCCGGGGCCTCCTACGAGCAGTACGTC. Translating it yields CAGASYEQYV.

The genes are TRBV5-1 and TRBJ2-5, with D possibly TRBD1 on 6 matching bases. V dropped 1 base and J dropped 2 bases, with 12 bases sitting between them. Germline-derived CDR1 and CDR2 are SGHRS and YFSETQ. The CDR3 length is 15 residues. In DNA, the CDR3 is TGCGCCAGCAGCTTGTCCCAGGGGAAGCAAGAGACCCAGTACTTC. Translated: CASSLSQGKQETQYF.

This chain uses TRBV4-2 with TRBJ1-2; D gene uncertain. Trimming cost V 1 base and J 3 bases, with 12 bases left between them. This CDR3 region has 15 residues. Germline V lookup: CDR1 LGHNA, CDR2 YNFKEQ. The DNA for the CDR3 is TGTGCCAGCAGCCAAGGTCCGGACGTTTACTATGGCTACACCTTC. Translated, it gives CASSQGPDVYYGYTF.

The V and J genes are TRBV6-1 and TRBJ2-1, with D maybe TRBD1 (6 bases). Trimming removed 7 bases at V and 9 bases at J, with 16 bases between. The germline CDR1 and CDR2 sequences are MNHNS and SASEGT. The CDR3 runs to 13 residues. The DNA for the CDR3 is TGTGCCAGCAAGGTCGCAGGGGCCGGTGAGCAGTTCTTC. Its protein product is CASKVAGAGEQFF.

J is TRBJ2-3 and V is TRBV5-4, with D perhaps TRBD2 (6 bases). V was shortened by 8 bases and J by 4 bases, with 14 bases between the two germline ends. The germline V gene encodes CDR1 SGHNT and CDR2 YYREEE (reference sequence). The length of the CDR3 is 13 residues. CDR3 loop: CASHFREADTQYF. In DNA form, the CDR3 reads TGTGCCAGTCACTTCAGGGAGGCAGATACGCAGTATTTT.

This chain connects TRBV7-2 to TRBJ2-7; 9 bases are shared with TRBD1. The CDR3 runs to 15 residues. Germline assignment: CDR1 SGHTA and CDR2 FQGNSA. J gave up 2 bases and V 4 bases, and 6 bases lay outside the gene matches. The CDR3 coding sequence is TGTGCCAGCAGCTCCCAGGGACAGGGCCCCTACGAGCAGTACTTC. This translates into CASSSQGQGPYEQYF.